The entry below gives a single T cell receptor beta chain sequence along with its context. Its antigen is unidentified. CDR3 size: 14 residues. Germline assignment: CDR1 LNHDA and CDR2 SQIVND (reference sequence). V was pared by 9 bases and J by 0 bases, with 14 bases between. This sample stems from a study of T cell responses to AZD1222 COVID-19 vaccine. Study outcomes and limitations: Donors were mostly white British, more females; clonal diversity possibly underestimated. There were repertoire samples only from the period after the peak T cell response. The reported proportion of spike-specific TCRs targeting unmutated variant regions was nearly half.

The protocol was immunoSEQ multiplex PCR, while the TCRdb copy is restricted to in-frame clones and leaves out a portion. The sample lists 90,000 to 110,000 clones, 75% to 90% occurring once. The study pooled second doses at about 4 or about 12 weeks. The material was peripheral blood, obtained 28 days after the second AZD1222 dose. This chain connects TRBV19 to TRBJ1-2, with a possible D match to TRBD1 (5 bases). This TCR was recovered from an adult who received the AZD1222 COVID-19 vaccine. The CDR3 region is CASTQTAANYGYTF. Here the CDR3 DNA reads TGTGCCAGCACACAGACAGCAGCTAACTATGGCTACACCTTC. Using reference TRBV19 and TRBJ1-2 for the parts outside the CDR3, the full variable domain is DGGITQSPKYLFRKEGQNVTLSCEQNLNHDAMYWYRQDPGQGLRLIYYSQIVNDFQKGDIAEGYSVSREKKESFPLTVTSAQKNPTAFYLCASTQTAANYGYTFGSGTRLTVV.